The 20 T cell receptor beta chains in this list originate from one sample, sequenced in a study of blood T cell repertoires in COVID-19. Measured with immunoSEQ multiplex PCR; TCRdb has only the in-frame clones, and not every one. The sample contains hundreds of thousands of clones, 80% to 90% of which appear only once. Sequenced input: PBMCs or T cells enriched from blood (not recorded which). The receptors were sampled from a woman aged 50 to 65 who had been exposed to COVID-19.

V and J are TRBV28 and TRBJ1-1, with D possibly TRBD1 on 5 matching bases. The CDR3 extends over 12 amino acids. In germline, CDR1 is MDHEN, CDR2 SYDVKM. Deletions cut 7 bases from V and 11 bases from J, with 17 bases between. The CDR3 region is CASTGGGYSAFF. The CDR3 bases are TGTGCCAGCACCGGGGGGGGTTATTCGGCTTTCTTT.

V usage is TRBV6-2 or TRBV6-3 and J usage is TRBJ1-6; D gene ambiguous. Trimming removed 5 bases at V and 10 bases at J, with 21 bases between. Germline V gene sequence: CDR1 MNHEY, CDR2 SVGEGT. The length of the CDR3 is 16 residues. Here the CDR3 DNA reads TGTGCCAGCAGTACGGGTCCGAGAGAGGGAAAATCACCCCTCCACTTT. As protein: CASSTGPREGKSPLHF.

The CDR3 bases are TGTGCCAGCAGCTTGGGATTCAGCGCCTACGAGCAGTACTTC. Its translation: CASSLGFSAYEQYF. This chain connects TRBV5-5 to TRBJ2-7; D not resolved. CDR3 size: 14 residues. Germline V gives CDR1 SGHKS, CDR2 YYEKEE (reference sequence). Between the trimmed V and J ends, which lost 0 bases and 2 bases, there was a span of 9 bases.

The chain uses TRBV21-1 and TRBJ2-3; the D segment call TRBD2 is taken from the table without a DNA check. TRBV21-1 is classified as a pseudogene. The CDR3 covers 16 residues. CDR3 residues: CASSKEEGGGTDTQYF. The CDR3 DNA reads as TGTGCCAGCAGCAAAGAAGAAGGGGGGGGGACAGATACGCAGTATTTT.

The rearrangement joins TRBV6-5 to TRBJ2-2, with D perhaps matching TRBD1 (6 bases). Trimming removed 5 bases from V and 0 bases from J, with 10 bases in between. Germline V CDR1 and CDR2: MNHEY, SVGAGI. This CDR3 spans 15 amino acids. CDR3 protein: CASSTQGTNTGELFF. In DNA form, the CDR3 reads TGTGCCAGCAGTACACAGGGAACGAACACCGGGGAGCTGTTTTTT.

The rearrangement links TRBV6-2 or TRBV6-3 to TRBJ2-7; possible D gene TRBD1, 5 bases. The CDR3 is made up of 14 amino acids. Looked up from germline, CDR1 is MNHEY and CDR2 is SVGEGT. Between the trimmed V and J ends, which lost 2 bases and 1 base, there was a span of 9 bases. CDR3 sequence reads: CASSYHTGSYEQYF. In DNA, the CDR3 is TGTGCCAGCAGTTACCATACAGGTTCCTACGAGCAGTACTTC.

V gene TRBV3-1 (or the pseudogene TRBV3-2) combines with J gene TRBJ2-1, with TRBD1 matching 10 bases. CDR3 length: 15 amino acids. Trimming removed 7 bases from V and 9 bases from J; junction bases left unmatched: 12. Germline V lookup: CDR1 LGHDT, CDR2 YNNKEL (reference sequence). CDR3 nucleotides: TGTGCCAGCAAGGTCGGGACAGGGGCTACAAGTGAGCAGTTCTTC. This gives the protein CASKVGTGATSEQFF.

This clone appeared a few times. This chain connects TRBV7-3 to TRBJ1-1; no clear D gene. Germline V lookup: CDR1 SGHTA, CDR2 FQGTGA. The V end lost 0 bases, the J end lost 8 bases, and 10 bases lay between the germline ends. CDR3 length: 13 residues. CDR3 DNA sequence: TGTGCCAGCAGCTTAACGCGGAATTCAGAAGCTTTCTTT. Translated, it gives CASSLTRNSEAFF.

The CDR3 loop reads CASSPAGILTDTQYF. The CDR3 DNA reads TGCGCCAGCAGCCCGGCGGGGATACTCACAGATACGCAGTATTTT. The chain joins TRBV5-1 to TRBJ2-3; D is possibly TRBD2 (6 bases). Germline V lookup: CDR1 SGHRS, CDR2 YFSETQ. The CDR3 totals 15 residues. V lost 4 bases to trimming and J lost 2 bases, with 14 bases between them.

The rearrangement uses TRBV11-2 and TRBJ2-3; 12 bases fit TRBD2. J gave up 2 bases and V 5 bases, and 8 bases lay outside the gene matches. Germline lookup yields CDR1 SGHAT and CDR2 FQNNGV. This CDR3 is 17 amino acids long. The CDR3 DNA sequence: TGTGCCAGCAGCACCAAACGGACTAGCGGGGACACAGATACGCAGTATTTT. This sequence encodes CASSTKRTSGDTDTQYF.

This rearrangement joins TRBV2 to TRBJ2-3, with D uncertain. The CDR3 contains 12 residues. V was shortened by 5 bases and J by 10 bases, with 13 bases between the two germline ends. Germline CDR1 and CDR2: SNHLY and FYNNEI. The CDR3 nucleotides are TGTGCCAGCAGTCCTGGTCCGGCGGCGCAGTATTTT. This gives the protein CASSPGPAAQYF.

The chain recombines TRBV19 with TRBJ1-4; 7 bases agree with TRBD1. Germline loops: CDR1 LNHDA, CDR2 SQIVND (reference sequence). The J segment lost 5 bases and the V segment lost 9 bases, leaving 9 bases of the junction unmatched. CDR3 size: 14 residues. The CDR3 spells CASTPGTANEKLFF. The CDR3 nucleotides are TGTGCCAGCACTCCCGGGACAGCGAATGAAAAACTGTTTTTT.

The chain recombines TRBV10-3 with TRBJ1-2, with D perhaps TRBD1 (5 bases). The CDR3 extends over 13 amino acids. Trimming shortened V by 9 bases and J by 1 base, and 12 bases separated the two germline ends. The V gene's germline CDR1 is ENHRY and CDR2 SYGVKD. Written as DNA, the CDR3 is TGTGCCATTCAGGGAAGCAATAACTATGGCTACACCTTC. Translating it yields CAIQGSNNYGYTF.

This chain joins TRBV19 and TRBJ2-3; perhaps TRBD1 as D (5 bases). Deletions cut 3 bases from V and 4 bases from J, with 8 bases between. The CDR3 covers 13 residues. Germline loops: CDR1 LNHDA, CDR2 SQIVND (reference sequence). This CDR3 reads CASSMGRADTQYF. DNA for the CDR3: TGTGCCAGTAGTATGGGCAGGGCAGATACGCAGTATTTT.

The J gene is TRBJ2-7, the V gene TRBV2; 9 bases align to TRBD2. The V and J ends lost 0 bases and 11 bases, in that order; junction bases with no gene match: 14. Looked up from germline, CDR1 is SNHLY and CDR2 is FYNNEI. This CDR3 comprises 16 residues. The CDR3 sequence is CASSEARLAELRVKYF. The CDR3 nucleotides read TGTGCCAGCAGTGAAGCGCGACTAGCGGAGCTACGAGTGAAGTACTTC.

The chain joins TRBV9 to TRBJ1-1; no clear D. The V gene lost 4 bases and the J gene lost 4 bases, with 11 bases spanning the gap. CDR1 and CDR2 from the germline V gene are SGDLS and YYNGEE. The CDR3 totals 13 residues. CDR3 coding DNA: TGTGCCAGCAGCCCCCCCCTAGGCACTGAAGCTTTCTTT. Translating gives CASSPPLGTEAFF.

This clone was counted only a few times. This chain connects TRBV7-3 to TRBJ1-1; 9 nucleotides match TRBD1. This CDR3 region has 14 residues. Unmatched junction bases numbered 15, after V lost 5 bases and J lost 14 bases. Germline CDR1 reads SGHTA; CDR2 reads FQGTGA. CDR3 DNA: TGTGCCAGCAGCCCCCCCGGGACAGGGAGGCAGCTCTTCTTT. It encodes CASSPPGTGRQLFF. Drawing the rest from reference TRBV7-3 and TRBJ1-1, the complete variable domain is GAGVSQTPSNKVTEKGKYVELRCDPISGHTALYWYRQSLGQGPEFLIYFQGTGAADDSGLPNDRFFAVRPEGSVSTLKIQRTERGDSAVYLCASSPPGTGRQLFFGQGTRLTVV.

The chain is built from TRBV9 and TRBJ1-6; 8 positions match TRBD1. After removal of 3 bases from V and 7 bases from J, the junction contained 6 bases not matched to a gene. This CDR3 spans 15 amino acids. The germline V gene has CDR1 SGDLS and CDR2 YYNGEE. The CDR3 reads CASSATTGGNSPLHF. The CDR3, as DNA: TGTGCCAGCAGCGCGACAACAGGGGGGAATTCACCCCTCCACTTT.

V gene TRBV29-1 combines with J gene TRBJ1-2, with D maybe TRBD1 (6 bases). The CDR3 spans 12 residues. V was shortened by 7 bases and J by 8 bases, with 17 bases between the two germline ends. Germline values: CDR1 SQVTM, CDR2 ANQGSEA. CDR3 sequence: CSGDMGFGGYTF. The CDR3 region has the DNA TGCAGCGGGGACATGGGTTTTGGGGGCTACACCTTC.

This clone was detected only once. V gene TRBV19 combines with J gene TRBJ1-5, with D perhaps matching TRBD1 (5 bases). The germline V gene has CDR1 LNHDA and CDR2 SQIVND (reference sequence). The V gene lost 3 bases and the J gene lost 6 bases, with 9 bases spanning the gap. The CDR3 is made up of 13 amino acids. The CDR3 spells CASSIGGGQPQHF. The DNA for the CDR3 is TGTGCCAGTAGTATCGGCGGGGGTCAGCCCCAGCATTTT.